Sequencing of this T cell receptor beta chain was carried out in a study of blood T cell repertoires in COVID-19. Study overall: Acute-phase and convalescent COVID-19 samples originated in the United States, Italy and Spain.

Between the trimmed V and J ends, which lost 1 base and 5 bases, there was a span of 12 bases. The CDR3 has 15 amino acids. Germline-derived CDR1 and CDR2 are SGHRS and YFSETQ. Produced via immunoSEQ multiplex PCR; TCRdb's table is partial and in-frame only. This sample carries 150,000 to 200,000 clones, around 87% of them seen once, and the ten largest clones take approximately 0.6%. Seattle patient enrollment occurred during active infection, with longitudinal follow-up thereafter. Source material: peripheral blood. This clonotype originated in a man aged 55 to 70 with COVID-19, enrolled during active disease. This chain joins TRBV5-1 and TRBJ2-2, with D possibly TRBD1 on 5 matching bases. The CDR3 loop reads CASSLMTARTGELFF. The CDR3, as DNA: TGCGCCAGCAGCTTGATGACAGCGAGGACCGGGGAGCTGTTTTTT.